A selection of T cell receptor beta chains follows, all from one sample in a study of CD8 T cells in ankylosing spondylitis. One entry per CDR3 protein results from TCRdb running MiXCR on the 5' RACE reads. Among about 220,000 distinct CDR3 sequences listed, roughly 24% were seen once. Sequenced material: blood, either unsorted or a sorted T cell fraction (not recorded which). The receptors derive from a male donor with ankylosing spondylitis or in good health (not recorded which). Each CDR3 is given with its conserved first and last residue.

TRBV20-1,TRBJ2-5,CSAREGGNPQETQYF
TRBV11-2,TRBJ2-7,CASSSRDRGFYEQYF
TRBV20-1,TRBJ2-3,CSASSPTGGTDTQYF
TRBV20-1,TRBJ1-6,CSARQLNSPLHF
TRBV21-1,TRBJ2-5,CASSKVPTSGRTAQETQYF
TRBV10-3,TRBJ1-5,CAISDSTGNQPQHF
TRBV29-1,TRBJ2-7,CSVVPRASGNYEQYF
TRBV20-1,TRBJ2-1,CSALRRSGRGNEQFF
TRBV10-3,TRBJ1-6,CATTTHENNSPLHF
TRBV7-2,TRBJ2-1,CASSLLPEQFF
TRBV6-1,TRBJ1-1,CASSPGRKKNTEAFF
TRBV5-5,TRBJ1-1,CASSPRTVEAFF
TRBV29-1,TRBJ2-5,CSVETGGKETQYF
TRBV6-1,TRBJ2-2,CASGSQGTNTGELFF
TRBV10-2,TRBJ2-7,CASRNSYEQYF
TRBV7-9,TRBJ1-6,CASRAGTGDSPLHF
TRBV10-3,TRBJ2-7,CATSRRQVYEQYF
TRBV29-1,TRBJ2-2,CSVDGGHTGELFF
TRBV5-4,TRBJ2-1,CASSVARSNEQFF
TRBV2,TRBJ1-3,CASSGGPEVGNTIYF
TRBV28,TRBJ2-6,CASSSPDAAQAGANVLTF
TRBV10-3,TRBJ1-2,CAITATGQSGYTF
TRBV5-1,TRBJ2-1,CASSLVIGGIYNEQFF
TRBV2,TRBJ1-5,CASKVNSGYSSPQHF
TRBV29-1,TRBJ2-7,CSVGRGKDEQYF
TRBV5-1,TRBJ2-1,CASSSGEHNFYNEQFF
TRBV20-1,TRBJ2-7,CSARDRGFSYEQYF
TRBV20-1,TRBJ2-1,CSVKTSVSTYNEQFF